The rows below give T cell receptor beta chains drawn from one sample of a study of CD8 T cells in ankylosing spondylitis. TCRdb itself ran the 5' RACE reads through MiXCR, one entry per CDR3 protein. The table lists fewer than 450,000 distinct CDR3 sequences, roughly 17% of them singletons. The sequencing input was blood, either unsorted or a sorted T cell fraction (not recorded which). These TCRs come from a male donor with ankylosing spondylitis. Each CDR3 is given with its conserved first and last residue. Each record gives: CDR3 protein, CDR3 DNA, J gene, V gene, clone size, D gene. A D gene is named only where the DNA matches it firmly. Where a row states a size, it is once, few, many or the class of an expanded clone; other rows omit it.

CSARPTGGRQPQHF TGCAGTGCTAGGCCCACAGGGGGTCGTCAGCCCCAGCATTTT TRBJ1-5 TRBV20-1 NA TRBD1
CASSLDIAGVGANVLTF TGTGCCAGCAGCTTAGATATAGCAGGGGTTGGGGCCAACGTCCTGACTTTC TRBJ2-6 TRBV11-2 NA NA
CASSHRQGISSYEQYF TGCGCCAGCAGCCACAGACAGGGGATAAGCTCCTACGAGCAGTACTTC TRBJ2-7 TRBV4-1 NA TRBD1
CSAKRRTNSYEQYF TGCAGTGCGAAAAGACGGACTAACTCCTACGAGCAGTACTTC TRBJ2-7 TRBV20-1 few NA
CASSRTSAETQYF TGTGCCAGCTCAAGGACTAGCGCAGAGACCCAGTACTTC TRBJ2-5 TRBV18 NA TRBD2
CASSSSRARSHGYTF TGTGCCAGCAGTTCCTCGCGGGCCAGGAGTCATGGCTACACCTTC TRBJ1-2 TRBV6-5 few NA
CASNRDRFYEQYF TGTGCCAGCAACAGGGACAGGTTCTACGAGCAGTACTTC TRBJ2-7 TRBV27 NA TRBD1
CASSQEAFGYTF TGTGCCAGCAGCCAAGAGGCATTTGGCTACACCTTC TRBJ1-2 TRBV3-1 NA NA
CASSIPGDGETQYF TGTGCCAGTAGTATTCCCGGGGATGGGGAGACCCAGTACTTC TRBJ2-5 TRBV19 NA NA
CRGTTRGYEQFF TGCAGGGGGACAACTCGGGGATATGAGCAGTTCTTC TRBJ2-1 TRBV20-1 NA NA
CSASHRIKNTGELFF TGCAGTGCTAGTCATCGGATCAAGAACACCGGGGAGCTGTTTTTT TRBJ2-2 TRBV20-1 few NA
CASSPGQGFLHGYTF TGCGCCAGCAGCCCGGGACAGGGATTTTTACATGGCTACACCTTC TRBJ1-2 TRBV4-1 few TRBD1
CASRSQGESGTEAFF TGCGCCAGCAGATCCCAGGGGGAGAGTGGAACTGAAGCTTTCTTT TRBJ1-1 TRBV5-1 few TRBD1
CASSVRWDTEAFF TGTGCCAGCAGCGTCAGGTGGGACACTGAAGCTTTCTTT TRBJ1-1 TRBV7-3 few NA
CASSLMVGTYGYTF TGTGCCAGCAGCTTAATGGTGGGCACCTATGGCTACACCTTC TRBJ1-2 TRBV7-6 many NA
CASSLQSMTQQFF TGTGCCAGCAGCCTACAATCTATGACCCAGCAGTTCTTC TRBJ2-1 TRBV7-2 NA NA
CASRPEGHINSPLHF TGTGCCAGTCGTCCTGAGGGGCACATTAATTCACCCCTCCACTTT TRBJ1-6 TRBV19 NA NA
CSAAGQGIYEQYF TGCAGTGCTGCGGGACAGGGCATCTACGAGCAGTACTTC TRBJ2-7 TRBV20-1 few TRBD1
CASSLFGDEQFF TGTGCCAGCAGCTTATTCGGCGATGAGCAGTTCTTC TRBJ2-1 TRBV7-2 many NA
CASSQRETAWDTQYF TGTGCCAGCAGCCAAAGGGAGACAGCCTGGGATACGCAGTATTTT TRBJ2-3 TRBV16 NA NA
CSAATGTGGESTEAFF TGCAGTGCTGCTACCGGGACAGGGGGCGAGAGCACTGAAGCTTTCTTT TRBJ1-1 TRBV20-1 few TRBD1
CASHSSSGGYQETQYF TGTGCCAGCCATTCTAGTAGCGGGGGGTACCAAGAGACCCAGTACTTC TRBJ2-5 TRBV6-1 NA TRBD2
CASRRTNGRDEQFF TGTGCCAGCAGACGAACGAACGGGAGAGATGAGCAGTTCTTC TRBJ2-1 TRBV11-3 NA NA
CASSQEAAGTSRDTQYF TGTGCCAGCAGCCAAGAAGCGGCGGGGACTAGCAGGGATACGCAGTATTTT TRBJ2-3 TRBV14 NA TRBD2
CASSLMDTEAFF TGTGCCAGCAGCCTTATGGACACTGAAGCTTTCTTT TRBJ1-1 TRBV3-1 NA NA
CATRRSDTGELFF TGTGCCACCAGGCGCAGCGACACCGGGGAGCTGTTTTTT TRBJ2-2 TRBV24-1 few NA
CSASSGTGVQPQHF TGCAGTGCTAGTTCCGGGACAGGGGTTCAGCCCCAGCATTTT TRBJ1-5 TRBV20-1 NA TRBD1
CASSAGQGVLYGYTF TGTGCCAGCAGTGCGGGACAGGGGGTGCTCTATGGCTACACCTTC TRBJ1-2 TRBV25-1 NA TRBD1
CASSRDPSYNSPLHF TGTGCCAGCTCACGTGATCCCTCCTATAATTCACCCCTCCACTTT TRBJ1-6 TRBV18 few NA
CASSRDWRGQPQHF TGTGCCAGCAGTAGGGACTGGCGGGGTCAGCCCCAGCATTTT TRBJ1-5 TRBV6-1 NA NA
CSARDGYNSPLHF TGCAGTGCTAGGGACGGTTATAATTCACCCCTCCACTTT TRBJ1-6 TRBV20-1 few NA
CATSDIGTGGSYEQYF TGTGCCACCAGTGACATCGGGACCGGGGGGTCCTACGAGCAGTACTTC TRBJ2-7 TRBV24-1 few TRBD2
CASSRAPGTDTQYF TGTGCCAGCAGCCGGGCCCCGGGGACAGATACGCAGTATTTT TRBJ2-3 TRBV2 NA NA
CATSDLAGGIQYF TGTGCCACCAGTGATTTGGCGGGGGGCATTCAGTACTTC TRBJ2-4 TRBV24-1 few TRBD2
CSARVYGNQPQHF TGCAGTGCTAGAGTGTATGGCAATCAGCCCCAGCATTTT TRBJ1-5 TRBV20-1 NA NA
CASSPPLAGNYNEQFF TGTGCCAGCTCACCCCCGCTAGCGGGAAACTACAATGAGCAGTTCTTC TRBJ2-1 TRBV18 few TRBD2
CASRRGLGDTQYF TGCGCCAGCCGGAGGGGGCTAGGAGATACGCAGTATTTT TRBJ2-3 TRBV5-1 few NA
CASSLGVGGSWNEQFF TGCGCCAGCAGCTTGGGGGTTGGGGGTTCGTGGAATGAGCAGTTCTTC TRBJ2-1 TRBV5-1 few NA
CASSQDLPSESGRGGELFF TGTGCCAGCAGCCAAGATCTCCCTAGCGAGAGTGGAAGGGGCGGGGAGCTGTTTTTT TRBJ2-2 TRBV4-2 NA NA
CASSQDRVSEAFF TGTGCCAGCAGCCAAGACAGGGTTTCTGAAGCTTTCTTT TRBJ1-1 TRBV3-1 NA NA
CSVSSRGLYEQYF TGCAGCGTTAGCTCCCGGGGCCTCTACGAGCAGTACTTC TRBJ2-7 TRBV29-1 many NA
CASSQAGKGRSPEAFF TGTGCCAGCAGCCAAGCGGGGAAGGGAAGGTCCCCTGAAGCTTTCTTT TRBJ1-1 TRBV7-6 NA NA
CATFRTNSNEQFF TGTGCCACCTTCCGGACCAACTCCAATGAGCAGTTCTTC TRBJ2-1 TRBV10-3 few NA
CASSQWQSGANVLTF TGTGCCAGCAGCCAATGGCAGTCTGGGGCCAACGTCCTGACTTTC TRBJ2-6 TRBV3-1 NA NA
CATSRGIDIGSYEQYF TGTGCCACCAGCAGAGGGATCGATATAGGGTCCTACGAGCAGTACTTC TRBJ2-7 TRBV15 NA NA
CSVEEQQGNGYTF TGCAGCGTTGAAGAGCAACAGGGGAACGGCTACACCTTC TRBJ1-2 TRBV29-1 few TRBD1
CASSPDSGTQYF TGTGCCAGCAGCCCCGATTCCGGGACCCAGTACTTC TRBJ2-5 TRBV11-2 NA NA